This T cell receptor beta chain was found in a study of T cells expressing NK-cell markers. Looking at the study overall: The authors derived TCR beta repertoires from sorted CD3+CD56+NKG2C+, CD3+CD56+NKG2C- and CD3+CD56-NKG2C+ T cells. There were seven HCMV-seropositive donors and one seronegative donor among the eight sequenced. Overall study findings and caveats: Dominant NKG2C+ clonotypes were found to form roughly 1.0-7.0% of CD8+ T cells in 5 or 6 donors.

TCRdb re-called the 5' RACE reads and catalogs CDR3 proteins one per entry, DNA excluded. This sample's table reports 300,000 to 450,000 distinct CDR3 sequences. A remark on this clonotype: What it recognizes is unknown.

This TCR was sampled from a man aged 18 to 70 in good health. The sequenced sample was blood T cells: a sorted CD56 or NKG2C T cell subset, CD4+ or CD8+ T cells, or bulk PBMC T cells (not recorded which).

This chain's CDR3 is CASSRGTNYGYTF. The gene calls are TRBV3-1 and TRBJ1-2; TCRdb returns TRBD1, unconfirmable since there is no DNA. CDR1 LGHDT and CDR2 YNNKEL come from the germline V gene (reference sequence). The CDR3 runs 13 residues.